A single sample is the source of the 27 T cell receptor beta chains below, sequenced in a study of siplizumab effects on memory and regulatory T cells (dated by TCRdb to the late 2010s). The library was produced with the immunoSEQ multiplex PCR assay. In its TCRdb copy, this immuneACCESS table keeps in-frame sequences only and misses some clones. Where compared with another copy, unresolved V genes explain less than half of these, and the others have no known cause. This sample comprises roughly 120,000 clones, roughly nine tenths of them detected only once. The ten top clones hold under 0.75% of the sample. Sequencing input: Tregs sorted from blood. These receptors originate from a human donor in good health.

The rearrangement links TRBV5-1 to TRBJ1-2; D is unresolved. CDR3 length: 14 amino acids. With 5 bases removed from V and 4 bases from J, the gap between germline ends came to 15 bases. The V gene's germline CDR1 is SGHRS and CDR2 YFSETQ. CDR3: CASRPGNEGYGYTF. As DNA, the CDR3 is TGCGCCAGCAGGCCCGGGAATGAGGGCTATGGCTACACCTTC.

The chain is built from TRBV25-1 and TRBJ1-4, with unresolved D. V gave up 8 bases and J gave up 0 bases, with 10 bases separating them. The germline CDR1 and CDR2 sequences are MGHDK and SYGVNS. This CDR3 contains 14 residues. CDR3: CASQPAATNEKLFF. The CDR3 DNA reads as TGTGCCAGCCAGCCCGCAGCAACTAATGAAAAACTGTTTTTT. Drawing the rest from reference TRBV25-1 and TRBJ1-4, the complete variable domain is EADIYQTPRYLVIGTGKKITLECSQTMGHDKMYWYQQDPGMELHLIHYSYGVNSTEKGDLSSESTVSRIRTEHFPLTLESARPSHTSQYLCASQPAATNEKLFFGSGTQLSVL.

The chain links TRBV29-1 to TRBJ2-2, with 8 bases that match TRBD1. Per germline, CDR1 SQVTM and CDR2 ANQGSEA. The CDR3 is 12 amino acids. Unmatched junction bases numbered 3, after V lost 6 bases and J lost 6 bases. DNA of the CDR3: TGCAGCGTCTCACAGGGGGCCGGGGAGCTGTTTTTT. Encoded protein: CSVSQGAGELFF.

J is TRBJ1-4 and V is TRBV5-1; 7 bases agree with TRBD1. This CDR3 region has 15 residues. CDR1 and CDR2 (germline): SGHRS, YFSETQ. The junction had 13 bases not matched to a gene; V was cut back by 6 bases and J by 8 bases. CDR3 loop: CASTSTGTEGEKLFF. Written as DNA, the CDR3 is TGCGCCAGCACCTCTACCGGGACAGAAGGCGAAAAACTGTTTTTT.

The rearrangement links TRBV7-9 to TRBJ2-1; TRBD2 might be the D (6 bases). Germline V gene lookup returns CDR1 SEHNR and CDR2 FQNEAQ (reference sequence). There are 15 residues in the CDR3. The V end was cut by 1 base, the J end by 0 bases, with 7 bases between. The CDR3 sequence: CASSLGGGSYNEQFF. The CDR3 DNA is TGTGCCAGCAGCTTAGGGGGAGGCTCCTACAATGAGCAGTTCTTC.

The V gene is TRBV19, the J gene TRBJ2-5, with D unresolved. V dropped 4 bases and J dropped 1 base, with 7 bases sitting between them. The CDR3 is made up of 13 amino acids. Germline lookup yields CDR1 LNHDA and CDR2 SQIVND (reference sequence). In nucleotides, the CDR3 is TGTGCCAGTAGTACTCCCCCCCAAGAGACCCAGTACTTC. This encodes CASSTPPQETQYF. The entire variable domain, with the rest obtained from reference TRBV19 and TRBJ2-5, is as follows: DGGITQSPKYLFRKEGQNVTLSCEQNLNHDAMYWYRQDPGQGLRLIYYSQIVNDFQKGDIAEGYSVSREKKESFPLTVTSAQKNPTAFYLCASSTPPQETQYFGPGTRLLVL.

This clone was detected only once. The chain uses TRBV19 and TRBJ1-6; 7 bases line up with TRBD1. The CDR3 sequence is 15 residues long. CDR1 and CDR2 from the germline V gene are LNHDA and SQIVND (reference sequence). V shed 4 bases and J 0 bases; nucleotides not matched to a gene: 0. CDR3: CASSTGGSYNSPLHF. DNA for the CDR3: TGTGCCAGTAGTACAGGGGGCTCCTATAATTCACCCCTCCACTTT.

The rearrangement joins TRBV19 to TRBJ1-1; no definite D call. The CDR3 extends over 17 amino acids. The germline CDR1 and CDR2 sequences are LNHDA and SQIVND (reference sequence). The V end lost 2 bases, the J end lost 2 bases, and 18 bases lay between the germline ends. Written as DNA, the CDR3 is TGTGCCAGTAGTATATTAGTTAGGTTCGGGGTTAACACTGAAGCTTTCTTT. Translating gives CASSILVRFGVNTEAFF. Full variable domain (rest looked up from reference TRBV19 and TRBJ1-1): DGGITQSPKYLFRKEGQNVTLSCEQNLNHDAMYWYRQDPGQGLRLIYYSQIVNDFQKGDIAEGYSVSREKKESFPLTVTSAQKNPTAFYLCASSILVRFGVNTEAFFGQGTRLTVV.

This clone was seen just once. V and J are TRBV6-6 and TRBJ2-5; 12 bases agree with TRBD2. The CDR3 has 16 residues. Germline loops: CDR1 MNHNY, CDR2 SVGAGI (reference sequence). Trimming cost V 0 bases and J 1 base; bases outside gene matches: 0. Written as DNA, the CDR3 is TGTGCCAGCAGTTACTCGACTAGCGGGGGCCAAGAGACCCAGTACTTC. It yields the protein CASSYSTSGGQETQYF.

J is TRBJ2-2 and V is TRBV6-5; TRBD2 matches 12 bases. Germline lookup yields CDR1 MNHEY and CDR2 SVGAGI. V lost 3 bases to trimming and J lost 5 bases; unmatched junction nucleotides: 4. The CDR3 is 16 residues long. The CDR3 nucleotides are TGTGCCAGCAGTTATTATGGACTAGCGGGAACCGGGGAGCTGTTTTTT. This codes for CASSYYGLAGTGELFF.

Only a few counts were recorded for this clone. CDR3 residues: CASSRHGYYEQYF. In DNA, the CDR3 is TGTGCCAGCAGCCGACACGGATACTACGAGCAGTACTTC. This chain joins TRBV14 and TRBJ2-7; D unclear. Trimming stripped 4 bases from V and 3 bases from J, with 10 bases between. The CDR3 has 13 amino acids. Looked up from germline, CDR1 is SGHDN and CDR2 is FVKESK.

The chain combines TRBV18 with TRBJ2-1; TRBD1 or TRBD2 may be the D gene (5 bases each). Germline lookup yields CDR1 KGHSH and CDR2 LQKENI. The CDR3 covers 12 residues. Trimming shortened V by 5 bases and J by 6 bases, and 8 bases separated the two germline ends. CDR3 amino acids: CASSKGPNEQFF. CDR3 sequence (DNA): TGTGCCAGCTCAAAGGGACCCAATGAGCAGTTCTTC.

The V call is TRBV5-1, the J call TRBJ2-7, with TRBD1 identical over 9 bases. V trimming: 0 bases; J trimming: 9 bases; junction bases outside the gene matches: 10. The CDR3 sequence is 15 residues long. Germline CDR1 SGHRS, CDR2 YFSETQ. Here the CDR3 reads CASSLVGTGTHGQYF. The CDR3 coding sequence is TGCGCCAGCAGCTTGGTCGGGACAGGGACCCATGGGCAGTACTTC. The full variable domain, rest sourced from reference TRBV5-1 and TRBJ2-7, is KAGVTQTPRYLIKTRGQQVTLSCSPISGHRSVSWYQQTPGQGLQFLFEYFSETQRNKGNFPGRFSGRQFSNSRSEMNVSTLELGDSALYLCASSLVGTGTHGQYFGPGTRLTVT.

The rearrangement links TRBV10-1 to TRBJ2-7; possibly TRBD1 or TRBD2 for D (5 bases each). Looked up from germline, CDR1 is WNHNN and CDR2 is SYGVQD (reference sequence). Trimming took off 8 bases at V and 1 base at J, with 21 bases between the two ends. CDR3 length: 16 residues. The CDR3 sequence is CASCRTGPQGSYEQYF. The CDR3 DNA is TGCGCCAGCTGTAGGACGGGACCGCAGGGATCCTACGAGCAGTACTTC.

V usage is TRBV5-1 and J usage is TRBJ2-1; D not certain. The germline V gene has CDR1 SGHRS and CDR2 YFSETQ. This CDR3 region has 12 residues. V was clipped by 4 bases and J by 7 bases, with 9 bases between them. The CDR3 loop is CASSPTRNEQFF. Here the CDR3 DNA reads TGCGCCAGCAGCCCAACTCGTAATGAGCAGTTCTTC.

As DNA, the CDR3 is TGTGCCAGCAGCTTAGGAGGGACAGTGACGGTTAGCTATGGCTACACCTTC. Residues: CASSLGGTVTVSYGYTF. This sequence joins TRBV7-9 and TRBJ1-2; 7 bases are shared with TRBD1. This CDR3 is built from 17 residues. Looked up from germline, CDR1 is SEHNR and CDR2 is FQNEAQ (reference sequence). After removal of 1 base from V and 4 bases from J, the junction contained 12 bases not matched to a gene. The full variable domain, its missing parts supplied by reference TRBV7-9 and TRBJ1-2, is DTGVSQNPRHKITKRGQNVTFRCDPISEHNRLYWYRQTLGQGPEFLTYFQNEAQLEKSRLLSDRFSAERPKGSFSTLEIQRTEQGDSAMYLCASSLGGTVTVSYGYTFGSGTRLTVV.

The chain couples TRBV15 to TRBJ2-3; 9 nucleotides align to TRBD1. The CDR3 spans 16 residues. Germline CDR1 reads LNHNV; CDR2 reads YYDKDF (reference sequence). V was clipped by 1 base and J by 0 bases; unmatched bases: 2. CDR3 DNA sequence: TGTGCCACCAGCAGAGGACAGGGGGGGAGCACAGATACGCAGTATTTT. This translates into CATSRGQGGSTDTQYF.

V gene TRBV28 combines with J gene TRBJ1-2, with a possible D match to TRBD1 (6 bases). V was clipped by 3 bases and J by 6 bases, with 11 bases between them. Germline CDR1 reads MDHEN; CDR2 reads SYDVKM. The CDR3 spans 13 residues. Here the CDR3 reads CASSFGGLDGYTF. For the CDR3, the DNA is TGTGCCAGCAGTTTTGGGGGCCTCGATGGCTACACCTTC.

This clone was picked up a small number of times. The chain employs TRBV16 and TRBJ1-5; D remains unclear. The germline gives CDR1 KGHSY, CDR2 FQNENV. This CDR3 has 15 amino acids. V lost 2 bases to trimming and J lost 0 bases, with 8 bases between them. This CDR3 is CASSQAEYSNQPQHF. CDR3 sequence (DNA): TGTGCCAGCAGCCAAGCAGAATATAGCAATCAGCCCCAGCATTTT.

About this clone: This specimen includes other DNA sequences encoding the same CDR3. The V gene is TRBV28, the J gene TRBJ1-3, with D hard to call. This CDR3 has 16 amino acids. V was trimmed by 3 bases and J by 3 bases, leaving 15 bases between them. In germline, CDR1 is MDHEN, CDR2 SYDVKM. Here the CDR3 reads CASSLGRKLGGNTIYF. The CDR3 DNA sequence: TGTGCCAGCAGTTTGGGTAGGAAACTAGGTGGAAACACCATATATTTT.

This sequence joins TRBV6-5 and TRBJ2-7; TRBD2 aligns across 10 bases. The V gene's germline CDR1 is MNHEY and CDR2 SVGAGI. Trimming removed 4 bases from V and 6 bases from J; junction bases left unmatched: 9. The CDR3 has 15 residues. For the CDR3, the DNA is TGTGCCAGCAGTTCTCTAGCGGGAGTATCAGGCGAGCAGTACTTC. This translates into CASSSLAGVSGEQYF.

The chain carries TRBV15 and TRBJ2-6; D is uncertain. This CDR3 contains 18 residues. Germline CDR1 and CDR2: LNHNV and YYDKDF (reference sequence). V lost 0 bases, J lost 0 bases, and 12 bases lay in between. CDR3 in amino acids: CATSRDLGFSSGANVLTF. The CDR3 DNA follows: TGTGCCACCAGCAGAGATTTAGGGTTCAGCTCTGGGGCCAACGTCCTGACTTTC.

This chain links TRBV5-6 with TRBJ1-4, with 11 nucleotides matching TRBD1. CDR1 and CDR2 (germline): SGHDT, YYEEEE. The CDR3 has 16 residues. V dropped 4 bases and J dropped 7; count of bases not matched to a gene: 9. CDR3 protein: CASSARDRGSGEKLFF. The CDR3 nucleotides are TGTGCCAGCAGCGCACGGGACAGGGGGTCGGGTGAAAAACTGTTTTTT.

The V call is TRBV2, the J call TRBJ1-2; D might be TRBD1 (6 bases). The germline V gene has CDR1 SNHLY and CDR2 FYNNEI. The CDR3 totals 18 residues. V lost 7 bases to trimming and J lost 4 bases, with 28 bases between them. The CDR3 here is CASTDPSGFGRGSYGYTF. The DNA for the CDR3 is TGTGCCAGCACTGACCCCTCGGGTTTCGGCAGGGGATCCTATGGCTACACCTTC.

The CDR3 sequence: CASSPGQGVYSGANVLTF. The DNA of the CDR3 is TGCGCCAGCAGCCCAGGGCAGGGCGTCTACTCTGGGGCCAACGTCCTGACTTTC. The V call is TRBV4-1, the J call TRBJ2-6; maybe TRBD1 (5 bases). V was pared by 4 bases and J by 0 bases, with 16 bases between. The germline CDR1 and CDR2 sequences are MGHRA and YSYEKL. The CDR3 loop spans 18 amino acids.

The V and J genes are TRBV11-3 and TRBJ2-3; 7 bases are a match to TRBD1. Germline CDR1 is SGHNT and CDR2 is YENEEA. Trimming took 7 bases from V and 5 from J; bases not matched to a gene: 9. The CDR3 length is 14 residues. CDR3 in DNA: TGTGCCAGCATCAAGGGGGCCGAGATAGATACGCAGTATTTT. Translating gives CASIKGAEIDTQYF.

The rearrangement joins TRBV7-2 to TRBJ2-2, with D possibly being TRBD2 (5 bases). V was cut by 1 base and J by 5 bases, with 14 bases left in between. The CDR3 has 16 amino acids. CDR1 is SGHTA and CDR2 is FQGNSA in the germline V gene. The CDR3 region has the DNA TGTGCCAGCAGCTTAGGGAGTAGCGCCGAAACCGGGGAGCTGTTTTTT. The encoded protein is CASSLGSSAETGELFF.